The rows below give T cell receptor beta chains drawn from one sample of a study of blood T cell repertoires in COVID-19. Assay: immunoSEQ multiplex PCR; the TCRdb copy retains only in-frame clones and omits some. The sample has about 270,000 clones, roughly 90% seen once. Sequences were obtained from PBMCs or T cells enriched from blood (not recorded which). The source is a woman aged 40 to 50 with acute COVID-19. Both conserved end residues are trimmed from each CDR3. Some rows mark clone size as missing; the rest say once, few, many or name a class of expanded clone.

CDR3 protein | J gene | V gene | clone size
ASSYPAGQGSAYGYT | TRBJ1-2 | TRBV6-2/TRBV6-3 | NA
ASSQAGLAGAPDTQY | TRBJ2-3 | TRBV19 | NA
ASSLRSSSYNEQF | TRBJ2-1 | TRBV27 | once
ASRSGGSYNEQF | TRBJ2-1 | TRBV19 | once
ASSLVYNTEAF | TRBJ1-1 | TRBV11-3 | NA
ASSWGLAGGPGNEQF | TRBJ2-1 | TRBV5-5 | NA
ASSFSGTSGTKNIQY | TRBJ2-4 | TRBV7-9 | NA
ASSLPRSPLH | TRBJ1-6 | TRBV28 | NA
ASRMNRVTNSPLH | TRBJ1-6 | TRBV11-2 | NA
ASSYLPSGSSYNEQF | TRBJ2-1 | TRBV6-2/TRBV6-3 | NA
ASSTAPGGVNTEAF | TRBJ1-1 | TRBV19 | NA
ASSIRGQGVGETQY | TRBJ2-5 | TRBV19 | NA
ASSLSGGNTIY | TRBJ1-3 | TRBV12-3/TRBV12-4 | NA
ASSNQDTQY | TRBJ2-3 | TRBV21-1 | NA